This TCR beta chain originates from a study of blood T cell repertoires in COVID-19. For the study at large: Acute and convalescent COVID-19 specimens originated in the United States, Italy and Spain. Sources were T cells, B-cell-depleted T cells, or PBMCs; the material itself was cDNA or gDNA.

The germline CDR1 and CDR2 sequences are SNHLY and FYNNEI. There are 12 residues in the CDR3. With V trimmed by 6 bases and J by 16 bases, 11 bases remained unmatched. Seattle participants joined during active infection and were tracked over time. Original processing methods: Amplifying reference gene primers gave estimates of nucleated cell counts. Generated by immunoSEQ multiplex PCR, the TCRdb table keeps only in-frame clones and is missing some. V, J and clone size are taken as reported in that table, and D and trimming were inferred from the DNA itself. The table has about 180,000 clones, approximately 87% seen once.

Input material: peripheral blood. The chain recombines TRBV2 with TRBJ1-4; 7 bases agree with TRBD1. The receptor was isolated from a woman in her seventies with COVID-19, enrolled during active disease. This CDR3 reads CASSPYRGPSFF. CDR3 in DNA: TGTGCCAGCAGCCCGTACAGGGGCCCATCGTTTTTT.